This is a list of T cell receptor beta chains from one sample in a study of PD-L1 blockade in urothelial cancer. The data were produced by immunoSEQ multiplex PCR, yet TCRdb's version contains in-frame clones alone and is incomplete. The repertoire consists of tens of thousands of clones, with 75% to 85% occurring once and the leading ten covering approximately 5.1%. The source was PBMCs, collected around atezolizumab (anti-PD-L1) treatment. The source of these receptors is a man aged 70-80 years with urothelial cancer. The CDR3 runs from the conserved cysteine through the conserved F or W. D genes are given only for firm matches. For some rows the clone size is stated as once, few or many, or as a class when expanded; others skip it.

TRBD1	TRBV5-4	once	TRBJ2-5	CASSLDREQETQYF	TGTGCCAGCAGCTTAGACAGGGAACAAGAGACCCAGTACTTC
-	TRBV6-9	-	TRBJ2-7	CASSLPPLYF	TGTGCCAGCAGCCTACCCCCTTTGTACTTC
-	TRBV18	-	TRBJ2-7	CASSPATGGGYEQYF	TGTGCCAGCTCCCCTGCGACAGGAGGCGGATACGAGCAGTACTTC
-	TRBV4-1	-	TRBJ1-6	CASSQHTAGLNSPLHF	TGCGCCAGCAGCCAACACACGGCAGGGCTAAATTCACCCCTCCACTTT
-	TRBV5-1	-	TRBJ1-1	CASSLGGLATEAFF	TGCGCCAGCAGCTTGGGGGGGCTCGCCACTGAAGCTTTCTTT
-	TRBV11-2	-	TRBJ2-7	CASSLVQGLEYEQYF	TGTGCCAGCAGCTTAGTCCAGGGGTTAGAGTACGAGCAGTACTTC
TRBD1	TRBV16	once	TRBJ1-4	CASSLRDRDEKLFF	TGTGCCAGCAGCCTCCGGGACAGGGACGAAAAACTGTTTTTT
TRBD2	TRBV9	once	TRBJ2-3	CASSGPSGLSTDTQYF	TGTGCCAGCAGCGGCCCTAGCGGCCTTAGCACAGATACGCAGTATTTT
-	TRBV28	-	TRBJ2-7	CASSKSGYEQYF	TGTGCCAGCAGTAAATCCGGCTACGAGCAGTACTTC
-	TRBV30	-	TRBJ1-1	CAWSPGGAEAFF	TGTGCCTGGAGTCCCGGAGGCGCTGAAGCTTTCTTT
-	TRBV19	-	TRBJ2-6	CASSDRRTSGANVLTF	TGTGCCAGTAGTGACAGGAGAACCTCTGGGGCCAACGTCCTGACTTTC
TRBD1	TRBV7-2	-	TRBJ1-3	CASSLGPGGTGNTIYF	TGTGCCAGCAGCTTAGGTCCAGGGGGCACCGGAAACACCATATATTTT
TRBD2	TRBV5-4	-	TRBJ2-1	CASSPVERGVQFF	TGTGCCAGCAGCCCCGTGGAGCGGGGGGTTCAGTTCTTC